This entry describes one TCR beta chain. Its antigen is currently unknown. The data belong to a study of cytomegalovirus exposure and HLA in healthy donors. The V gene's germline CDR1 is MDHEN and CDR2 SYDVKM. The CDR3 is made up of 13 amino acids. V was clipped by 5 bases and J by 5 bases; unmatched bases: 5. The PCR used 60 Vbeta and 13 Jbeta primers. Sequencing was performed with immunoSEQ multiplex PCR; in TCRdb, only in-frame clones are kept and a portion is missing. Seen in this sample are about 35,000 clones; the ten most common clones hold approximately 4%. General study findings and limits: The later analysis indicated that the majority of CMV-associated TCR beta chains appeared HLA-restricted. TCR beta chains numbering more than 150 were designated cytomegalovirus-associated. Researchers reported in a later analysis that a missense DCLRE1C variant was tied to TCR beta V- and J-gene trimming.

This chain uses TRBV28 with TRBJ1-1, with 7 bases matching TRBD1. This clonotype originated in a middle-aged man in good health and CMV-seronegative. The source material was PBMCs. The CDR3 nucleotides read TGTGCCAGCAGTCGACAGGGCGGGACTGAAGCTTTCTTT. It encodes CASSRQGGTEAFF.